The 27 T cell receptor beta chains presented below share a single source sample, sequenced in a study of blood T cells in healthy people across ages. Then a second PCR, running roughly 7 to 11 cycles, was carried out with a sample-barcoded 5' primer and a J-beta primer mix. TCRdb used MiXCR to reprocess the 5' RACE reads, holding one entry per CDR3 protein. The sample holds about 1.7 million distinct CDR3 sequences; roughly 27% are singletons and the top ten take about 7.7%. The sample taken for sequencing was blood. These TCRs come from a young woman in good health.

The chain recombines TRBV18 with TRBJ1-2; weak D call: TRBD1 (5 bases). CDR3 length: 15 residues. CDR1 KGHSH and CDR2 LQKENI come from the germline V gene. The V gene lost 3 bases and the J gene lost 7 bases, with 18 bases spanning the gap. CDR3 nucleotide sequence: TGTGCCAGCTCACCGGTAGCAGGGTCTGCCGGTGGCTACACCTTC. Protein sequence: CASSPVAGSAGGYTF.

In its sample, this clonotype was seen many times. This sequence joins TRBV29-1 and TRBJ2-1; no clear D gene. The ends were cut back, 3 bases at V and 4 bases at J, with 7 bases in the middle. Germline values: CDR1 SQVTM, CDR2 ANQGSEA. CDR3 size: 12 residues. CDR3 DNA sequence: TGCAGCGTTGATGGGTATTACAATGAGCAGTTCTTC. Its protein product is CSVDGYYNEQFF.

This clonotype was recorded once. A much larger clone lies one base from this, so it may be a read error. V is TRBV6-5 and J is TRBJ2-7; D perhaps matches TRBD2 (6 bases). The CDR3 is 15 amino acids. Trimming left V 8 bases short and J 2 bases short, with 19 bases between. Germline CDR1 is MNHEY and CDR2 is SVGAGI. The CDR3 reads CASGEEGTGAYEQYF. CDR3 DNA sequence: TGTGCCAGCGGTGAGGAGGGGACGGGGGCCTACGAGCAGTACTTC.

The chain joins TRBV14 to TRBJ1-1; D remains ambiguous. V lost 8 bases to trimming and J lost 0 bases, with 10 bases between them. CDR1 is SGHDN, CDR2 FVKESK, per germline. The CDR3 has 13 amino acids. The CDR3 spells CASGALVNTEAFF. The CDR3 bases are TGTGCCAGCGGAGCGCTCGTGAACACTGAAGCTTTCTTT.

This clonotype was seen only a few times. The rearrangement uses TRBV5-1 and TRBJ2-7, with TRBD2 matching over 12 bases. V lost 2 bases to trimming and J lost 6 bases; unmatched junction nucleotides: 6. The CDR3 has 15 residues. Germline-derived CDR1 and CDR2 are SGHRS and YFSETQ. CDR3 nucleotides: TGCGCCAGCAGCTTAGAACTAGCGGGGGGAAGCGAGCAGTACTTC. Translating gives CASSLELAGGSEQYF.

The J gene is TRBJ2-3, the V gene TRBV12-5; TRBD2 matches at 8 bases. The germline V gene encodes CDR1 LGHNT and CDR2 FRNRAP. Trimming at V came to 5 bases and at J to 3 bases, leaving 4 bases not matched to a gene. This CDR3 contains 14 residues. CDR3 nucleotide sequence: TGTGCTAGTGGTAATAGCGGGACGACAGATACGCAGTATTTT. This codes for CASGNSGTTDTQYF.

The gene calls are TRBV7-2 and TRBJ1-2; possibly TRBD1 for D (6 bases). This CDR3 comprises 13 residues. V was clipped by 6 bases and J by 3 bases, with 11 bases between them. Germline loops: CDR1 SGHTA, CDR2 FQGNSA. As DNA, the CDR3 is TGTGCCAGCAGGTACAGGGAGGACTATGGCTACACCTTC. Protein product: CASRYREDYGYTF.

This clonotype came up many times. The genes are TRBV28 and TRBJ2-7, with a weak D call TRBD2 (7 bases). Per germline, CDR1 MDHEN and CDR2 SYDVKM. This CDR3 region has 13 residues. The V end was cut by 7 bases, the J end by 4 bases, with 14 bases between. The CDR3 region has the DNA TGTGCCAGCATAGGGGGGGGCCGTTACGAGCAGTACTTC. Translated: CASIGGGRYEQYF.

V usage is TRBV5-1 and J usage is TRBJ2-7, with unresolved D. Per the germline V gene, CDR1 is SGHRS and CDR2 is YFSETQ. CDR3 length: 15 residues. Trimming left V 1 base short and J 6 bases short, with 17 bases between. The CDR3 DNA reads as TGCGCCAGCAGCTTGCCGAGACGGAGTCCCCTCGAGCAGTACTTC. As protein: CASSLPRRSPLEQYF.

Ten or more counts support this clonotype. CDR3 residues: CASSQRTQYQETQYF. DNA for the CDR3: TGTGCCAGCAGTCAACGGACTCAGTACCAAGAGACCCAGTACTTC. This rearrangement joins TRBV27 to TRBJ2-5, with TRBD2 as a possible D gene (5 bases). Germline V CDR1 and CDR2: MNHEY, SMNVEV (reference sequence). This CDR3 is 15 amino acids long. V lost 5 bases to trimming and J lost 0 bases, with 13 bases between them.

Only a few counts were recorded for this clonotype. This rearrangement joins TRBV3-1 to TRBJ1-4, with D unresolved. CDR3 length: 14 amino acids. With 2 bases removed from V and 8 bases from J, the gap between germline ends came to 12 bases. Germline loops: CDR1 LGHDT, CDR2 YNNKEL (reference sequence). The CDR3 DNA reads as TGTGCCAGCAGCCAAAGAGCCCCGGCCGAAAAACTGTTTTTT. Amino acids: CASSQRAPAEKLFF.

This clonotype was counted between two and nine times. V and J are TRBV2 and TRBJ2-3; D is unresolved. V lost 9 bases and J lost 3, with 10 bases in between. Germline CDR1 SNHLY, CDR2 FYNNEI. The CDR3 is 12 amino acids. The CDR3 coding sequence is TGTGCCAGTCAGGAATCTACAGATACGCAGTATTTT. Protein: CASQESTDTQYF.

The chain carries TRBV19 and TRBJ2-2; D not resolved. The ends were cut back, 2 bases at V and 0 bases at J, with 10 bases in the middle. The germline V gene has CDR1 LNHDA and CDR2 SQIVND (reference sequence). CDR3 length: 16 amino acids. The DNA of the CDR3 is TGTGCCAGTAGTATAATAAGAACTTCGAACACCGGGGAGCTGTTTTTT. This translates into CASSIIRTSNTGELFF.

This clonotype was counted only a few times. The genes are TRBV29-1 and TRBJ2-5, with D hard to call. The V gene lost 3 bases and the J gene lost 7 bases, with 12 bases spanning the gap. The germline gives CDR1 SQVTM, CDR2 ANQGSEA. This CDR3 has 12 residues. In DNA form, the CDR3 reads TGCAGCGTTGAGTCCCAGCCGGGGACCCAGTACTTC. This encodes CSVESQPGTQYF.

This clonotype has ten or more counts. Its ends do not fully match the called genes, so a read error is possible. The chain employs TRBV7-2 and TRBJ2-5; weak D call: TRBD2 (5 bases). The V gene's germline CDR1 is SGHTA and CDR2 FQGNSA. The length of the CDR3 is 13 residues. The CDR3 sequence is CASSQDYQETQYF. DNA for the CDR3: TGCGCCAGCAGCCAAGACTATCAAGAGACCCAGTACTTC. Supplemented by reference TRBV7-2 and TRBJ2-5, the full variable domain reads GAGVSQSPSNKVTEKGKDVELRCDPISGHTALYWYRQSLGQGLEFLIYFQGNSAPDKSGLPSDRFSAERTGGSVSTLTIQRTQQEDSAVYLCASSQDYQETQYFGPGTRLLVL.

This clonotype has a handful of counts. One end of the junction fails to match germline, which may point to a read error. The V gene is TRBV12-3 or TRBV12-4, the J gene TRBJ1-1, with no clear D. CDR3 size: 13 residues. DNA for the CDR3: TGTGCCAGCAGTGAACAGAGGAACACTGGAGCTTTCTTT. Translation gives CASSEQRNTGAFF.

This clonotype has only a few counts. V gene TRBV29-1 combines with J gene TRBJ2-3; D unclear. The length of the CDR3 is 14 residues. Deletions cut 7 bases from V and 0 bases from J, with 14 bases between. The germline CDR1 and CDR2 sequences are SQVTM and ANQGSEA. The CDR3, as DNA: TGCAGCGCCGTTTTCGGGTATAGCACAGATACGCAGTATTTT. Its protein product is CSAVFGYSTDTQYF.

In regard to this clonotype: A much larger clone lies a single base off, so this may be a read error. This chain uses TRBV6-6 with TRBJ2-7; 9 bases are shared with TRBD2. Per germline, CDR1 MNHNY and CDR2 SVGAGI (reference sequence). J gave up 7 bases and V 7 bases, and 11 bases lay outside the gene matches. This CDR3 comprises 14 residues. The CDR3 spells CASILAGSDNEQYF. The CDR3 nucleotides read TGTGCCAGCATTCTAGCGGGATCAGACAATGAGCAGTACTTC.

This clonotype occurred many times. CDR3 nucleotides: TGTGCCAGCGGGCCTGGGGCCAACGTCCTGACTTTC. It specifies CASGPGANVLTF. This chain joins TRBV6-2 or TRBV6-3 and TRBJ2-6; D gene uncertain. With 8 bases removed from V and 2 bases from J, the gap between germline ends came to 4 bases. This CDR3 has 12 residues. Germline V gene lookup returns CDR1 MNHEY and CDR2 SVGEGT.

About this clonotype itself: At one boundary the junction diverges from the germline segment, which might be a read error. The genes are TRBV7-9 and TRBJ1-2; a weak D match, TRBD1 (6 bases). Germline loops: CDR1 SEHNR, CDR2 FQNEAQ (reference sequence). CDR3 size: 14 residues. CDR3 nucleotide sequence: TGTGCCGGCAGCCAGACGGGGGGGCCCTATGGCTACACCTTC. Translated: CAGSQTGGPYGYTF.

This clonotype has a count of ten or more. The chain uses TRBV6-6 and TRBJ1-2; D unresolved. CDR1 MNHNY and CDR2 SVGAGI come from the germline V gene (reference sequence). The CDR3 is 15 residues long. Trimming shortened V by 4 bases and J by 4 bases, and 16 bases separated the two germline ends. CDR3 sequence: CASSSRAPASYGYTF. Here the CDR3 DNA reads TGTGCCAGCAGTTCCCGGGCCCCCGCTAGCTATGGCTACACCTTC.

The rearrangement uses TRBV6-2 or TRBV6-3 and TRBJ1-5; tentative D call: TRBD1 (6 bases). V lost 6 bases and J lost 4, with 10 bases in between. Germline V lookup: CDR1 MNHEY, CDR2 SVGEGT. The CDR3 runs 13 residues. The CDR3 DNA follows: TGTGCCAGCAGGGACAGTACGAATCAGCCCCAGCATTTT. Translating it yields CASRDSTNQPQHF.

V is TRBV28 and J is TRBJ1-1; D is unresolved. Germline loops: CDR1 MDHEN, CDR2 SYDVKM. The V and J ends lost 2 bases and 6 bases respectively, with 13 bases between them. CDR3 size: 14 residues. The CDR3 here is CASSLVRTSSEAFF. CDR3 DNA: TGTGCCAGCAGTTTAGTTAGGACGTCCTCTGAAGCTTTCTTT.

The chain recombines TRBV9 with TRBJ1-2; possibly TRBD1 for D (6 bases). Germline V lookup: CDR1 SGDLS, CDR2 YYNGEE. The CDR3 length is 17 residues. Trimming removed 0 bases at V and 2 bases at J, with 17 bases between. The chain's CDR3 is CASSVGLERGGNYGYTF. The CDR3 DNA sequence: TGTGCCAGCAGCGTAGGTCTCGAACGAGGGGGGAACTATGGCTACACCTTC.

Remarks on this clonotype: The conserved final phenylalanine or tryptophan is absent from the CDR3, which likely points to a read error. The CDR3 region is CASSEGESTQYL. The DNA of the CDR3 is TGTGCCAGCAGTGAGGGTGAAAGTACGCAGTATTTG. The V gene is TRBV6-1, the J gene TRBJ2-3; the D is unclear. Trimming cost V 3 bases and J 8 bases, with 9 bases left between them. The CDR3 loop spans 12 amino acids. Germline values: CDR1 MNHNS, CDR2 SASEGT.

The CDR3 is CASSHRLAGNNEQFF. For the CDR3, the DNA is TGCGCCAGCAGCCATCGACTAGCGGGCAACAATGAGCAGTTCTTC. The V and J genes are TRBV4-3 and TRBJ2-1, with TRBD2 identical over 10 bases. Germline CDR1 and CDR2: LGHNA and YSLEER. The ends lost 3 bases at V and 5 bases at J; junction bases unmatched: 4. CDR3 length: 15 amino acids.

This clonotype was observed a handful of times. The chain couples TRBV25-1 to TRBJ2-3; unclear D gene. The CDR3 sequence is 11 residues long. Trimming took 3 bases from V and 6 from J, leaving 4 bases between them. Germline V lookup: CDR1 MGHDK, CDR2 SYGVNS. The CDR3 DNA is TGTGCCAGCAGTGATTACGATACGCAGTATTTT. It codes for CASSDYDTQYF.